These 32 T cell receptor beta chains came from one sample sequenced in a study of spatial heterogeneity in lung cancer. As for time point: sample taken at primary tumor resection. Findings of the study overall: The number of expanded tumor alpha and beta chains correlated with mutation number.

Antigen specificity for these receptors is unknown. TCRdb ran MiXCR on the 5' RACE reads and lists one entry per CDR3 protein. Of 1,300 or so distinct CDR3 sequences listed, roughly 14% are singletons. The starting material was lung tumor tissue, obtained at surgery. The receptors shown here come from a male donor with early-stage non-small cell lung cancer.

A few counts support this clonotype. Within a library made for alpha chains, this beta chain is off target, and its count is uninformative. This chain uses TRBV20-1 with TRBJ2-7, with 14 nucleotides matching TRBD2. This CDR3 contains 15 residues. Germline V gene data show CDR1 as DFQATT and CDR2 as SNEGSKA (reference sequence). The J segment lost 5 bases and the V segment lost 3 bases, leaving 6 bases of the junction unmatched. The CDR3 spells CSASPTSGGAHEQYF. In DNA, the CDR3 is TGCAGTGCTAGCCCGACTAGCGGGGGGGCCCACGAGCAGTACTTC.

By frequency in the sample, this clonotype is medium-sized (0.01 to 0.1%). The library was prepared for alpha chains; this beta chain is a stray read, so its frequency means little. The chain carries TRBV5-1 and TRBJ1-6; weak D call: TRBD1 (6 bases). Trimming removed 5 bases from V and 4 bases from J, with 13 bases in between. Germline V gives CDR1 SGHRS, CDR2 YFSETQ. The CDR3 runs 15 residues. CDR3 in DNA: TGCGCCAGCAGGAACGGGACACTTTATAATTCACCCCTCCACTTT. Its protein is CASRNGTLYNSPLHF.

This clonotype is judged medium-sized. Being off target in a library aimed at alpha chains, this beta chain has a size of little meaning. V is TRBV29-1 and J is TRBJ2-2; TRBD2 might be the D (6 bases). This CDR3 is built from 18 residues. V dropped 2 bases and J dropped 0 bases, with 19 bases sitting between them. Germline-derived CDR1 and CDR2 are SQVTM and ANQGSEA. Written as DNA, the CDR3 is TGCAGCGTTGAAAGGGAGGTCGGAGAAAGATCGAACACCGGGGAGCTGTTTTTT. Translating it yields CSVEREVGERSNTGELFF.

This clonotype is labeled as medium-sized. This beta chain is a stray read from a library made for alpha chains; its abundance is not meaningful. V and J are TRBV10-3 and TRBJ1-2; 8 bases are shared with TRBD1. In germline, CDR1 is ENHRY, CDR2 SYGVKD. The V and J ends lost 7 bases and 5 bases, in that order; junction bases with no gene match: 9. The length of the CDR3 is 14 residues. For the CDR3, the DNA is TGTGCCATCAATCCAGGACAGGGTAGATATGGCTACACCTTC. Translation gives CAINPGQGRYGYTF.

This clonotype was counted at least ten times. This beta chain is a stray sequence in a library constructed for alpha chains; its clone size is not meaningful. The gene calls are TRBV4-1 and TRBJ2-5, with 7 positions matching TRBD2. The CDR3 is made up of 17 amino acids. Germline V gene data show CDR1 as MGHRA and CDR2 as YSYEKL. V shed 0 bases and J 2 bases; nucleotides not matched to a gene: 9. Here the CDR3 reads CASSQDSGEGLQETQYF. In nucleotides, the CDR3 is TGCGCCAGCAGCCAAGATTCGGGGGAGGGCCTACAAGAGACCCAGTACTTC.

By sample fraction, this clonotype is large. A library made for alpha chains picked up this beta chain off target, so its size means little. V and J are TRBV3-1 and TRBJ1-6; the match to TRBD1 covers 7 bases. Germline V gene data show CDR1 as LGHDT and CDR2 as YNNKEL (reference sequence). The trim removed 7 bases at V and 6 bases at J, leaving 6 bases unmatched. The CDR3 length is 14 residues. The CDR3 DNA reads as TGTGCCAGCACCTTTGACAGGGTTAATTCACCCCTCCACTTT. Protein product: CASTFDRVNSPLHF. Supplemented by reference TRBV3-1 and TRBJ1-6, the full variable domain reads DTAVSQTPKYLVTQMGNDKSIKCEQNLGHDTMYWYKQDSKKFLKIMFSYNNKELIINETVPNRFSPKSPDKAHLNLHINSLELGDSAVYFCASTFDRVNSPLHFGNGTRLTVT.

By share of the sample, this clonotype is medium-sized (0.01 to 0.1%). In a library made to pick up alpha chains, this beta chain is a stray read with a size that means little. This rearrangement joins TRBV4-3 to TRBJ1-4; D unresolved. CDR3 length: 15 amino acids. Trimming removed 1 base from V and 10 bases from J, with 16 bases in between. Germline CDR1 LGHNA, CDR2 YSLEER. The CDR3 DNA sequence: TGCGCCAGCAGCCAAGGTGCGGACGAATTAGGAAAACTGTTTTTT. Its protein is CASSQGADELGKLFF.

This clonotype was picked up a small number of times. For a library built for alpha chains, this beta chain is a stray read; little rests on its size. This chain connects TRBV5-1 to TRBJ2-7, with D perhaps assigned TRBD1 or TRBD2 (5 bases each). This CDR3 region has 14 residues. Germline V gene sequence: CDR1 SGHRS, CDR2 YFSETQ. Trimming stripped 7 bases from V and 2 bases from J, with 16 bases between. The CDR3 DNA reads TGCGCCAGCGGGGTTGGGACCTCGACCTACGAGCAGTACTTC. It specifies CASGVGTSTYEQYF.

Sample share makes this clonotype medium-sized (0.01 to 0.1%). This beta chain was picked up by a library intended for alpha chains and is off target, so its count carries little meaning. CDR3 sequence reads: CASSLEASGNYEQYV. DNA for the CDR3: TGTGCCAGCAGCTTAGAGGCTAGCGGGAACTACGAGCAGTACGTC. The chain carries TRBV7-8 and TRBJ2-7, with 9 nucleotides matching TRBD2. In germline, CDR1 is SGHVS, CDR2 FQNEAQ. The CDR3 has 15 residues. The V and J ends lost 1 base and 3 bases, in that order; junction bases with no gene match: 4.

This clonotype is judged hyperexpanded (1% or more). The library was built for alpha chains, so this beta chain is an off-target read and its size means little. CDR3 DNA sequence: TGCAGCGTTGAAGGTGGGGCGGGGCCCGCCGGGGAGCTGTTTTTT. Protein sequence: CSVEGGAGPAGELFF. V is TRBV29-1 and J is TRBJ2-2, with D maybe TRBD2 (6 bases). This CDR3 contains 15 residues. Germline assignment: CDR1 SQVTM and CDR2 ANQGSEA. Trimming took off 1 base at V and 6 bases at J, with 15 bases between the two ends.

This clonotype is classed as medium-sized. Because this beta chain is a stray read in a library intended to capture alpha chains, its abundance should not be given much weight. This chain connects TRBV20-1 to TRBJ2-4; TRBD2 is a possible D gene (6 bases). CDR3 length: 18 amino acids. The germline gives CDR1 DFQATT, CDR2 SNEGSKA (reference sequence). The ends were cut back, 0 bases at V and 0 bases at J, with 18 bases in the middle. The CDR3 DNA reads TGCAGTGCTAGAGATCGAGGCGGGACCGGGAGAGCCAAAAACATTCAGTACTTC. It translates to CSARDRGGTGRAKNIQYF.

Regarding this clonotype: Being off target in a library aimed at alpha chains, this beta chain has a size of little meaning. This chain uses TRBV25-1 with TRBJ1-4; no clear D gene. This CDR3 is built from 12 residues. Per germline, CDR1 MGHDK and CDR2 SYGVNS. The V end was cut by 2 bases, the J end by 5 bases, with 3 bases between. CDR3 loop: CASSEPNEKLFF. The CDR3, as DNA: TGTGCCAGCAGTGAACCAAATGAAAAACTGTTTTTT. The complete variable domain, with remaining parts taken from reference TRBV25-1 and TRBJ1-4, reads EADIYQTPRYLVIGTGKKITLECSQTMGHDKMYWYQQDPGMELHLIHYSYGVNSTEKGDLSSESTVSRIRTEHFPLTLESARPSHTSQYLCASSEPNEKLFFGSGTQLSVL.

In its sample, this clonotype is medium-sized (0.01 to 0.1%). Within a library made for alpha chains, this beta chain is off target, and its count is uninformative. V usage is TRBV10-3 and J usage is TRBJ2-5, with 12 nucleotides matching TRBD1. Trimming at V came to 8 bases and at J to 2 bases, leaving 12 bases not matched to a gene. Germline V gene sequence: CDR1 ENHRY, CDR2 SYGVKD. The CDR3 length is 17 residues. The CDR3: CAIGTGGPSYQQETQYF. CDR3 nucleotide sequence: TGTGCCATCGGGACAGGGGGCCCCTCTTACCAACAAGAGACCCAGTACTTC.

To note about this clonotype: This beta chain is off target for a library built for alpha chains, so its abundance means little. V usage is TRBV29-1 and J usage is TRBJ1-1; 8 nucleotides agree with TRBD1. The V gene end was trimmed by 5 bases and the J gene end by 5 bases; junction bases not matched to a gene: 7. The CDR3 contains 13 residues. The germline CDR1 and CDR2 sequences are SQVTM and ANQGSEA. CDR3 bases: TGCAGCGTTTCGACAGGGGAAACGACTGAAGCTTTCTTT. Its translation: CSVSTGETTEAFF.

This clonotype appeared a few times. A library made for alpha chains picked up this beta chain off target, so its size means little. The V call is TRBV25-1, the J call TRBJ2-5, with a weak D call TRBD2 (6 bases). The ends were cut back, 3 bases at V and 2 bases at J, with 10 bases in the middle. CDR3 length equals 14 residues. The V gene's germline CDR1 is MGHDK and CDR2 SYGVNS. The CDR3 sequence: CASSDAGTQETQYF. As DNA, the CDR3 is TGTGCCAGCAGTGACGCGGGAACACAAGAGACCCAGTACTTC. The full variable domain, its missing parts supplied by reference TRBV25-1 and TRBJ2-5, is EADIYQTPRYLVIGTGKKITLECSQTMGHDKMYWYQQDPGMELHLIHYSYGVNSTEKGDLSSESTVSRIRTEHFPLTLESARPSHTSQYLCASSDAGTQETQYFGPGTRLLVL.

By sample fraction, this clonotype is medium-sized. With the library built for alpha chains, this beta chain is off target and its frequency is not meaningful. The chain combines TRBV12-3 or TRBV12-4 with TRBJ2-1; 10 positions match TRBD2. The CDR3 is 14 residues long. V shed 5 bases and J 12 bases; nucleotides not matched to a gene: 10. The CDR3 nucleotides read TGTGCCAGCAGTCCAGGGGTAGCGGGAGGACCGCAGTTCTTC. It yields the protein CASSPGVAGGPQFF.

Sample share makes this clonotype medium-sized. This beta chain is a stray read from a library made for alpha chains; its abundance is not meaningful. The V and J genes are TRBV12-3 or TRBV12-4 and TRBJ2-5; D is unclear. There are 14 residues in the CDR3. Trimming took off 3 bases at V and 4 bases at J, with 12 bases between the two ends. CDR3 loop: CASSFHTPPETQYF. Here the CDR3 DNA reads TGTGCCAGCAGTTTCCATACTCCGCCAGAGACCCAGTACTTC.

This clonotype is deemed medium-sized. The library was prepared for alpha chains; this beta chain is a stray read, so its frequency means little. The rearrangement uses TRBV7-3 and TRBJ2-1; D is unclear. CDR1 is SGHTA, CDR2 FQGTGA, per germline. The length of the CDR3 is 17 residues. The V gene lost 1 base and the J gene lost 5 bases, with 18 bases spanning the gap. CDR3 bases: TGTGCCAGCAGCTTAAGGGAAGTAGCCTTTGGGAACAATGAGCAGTTCTTC. Its translation is CASSLREVAFGNNEQFF.

In regard to this clonotype: This beta chain is a stray read from a library made for alpha chains; its abundance is not meaningful. V and J are TRBV6-1 and TRBJ2-1; D might be TRBD2 (5 bases). CDR1 is MNHNS, CDR2 SASEGT, per germline. The CDR3 totals 13 residues. V lost 4 bases, J lost 9 bases, and 13 bases lay in between. The CDR3, as DNA: TGTGCCAGCAGTGCCTCTAGCATCGGTGAGCAGTTCTTC. The encoded protein is CASSASSIGEQFF.

This clonotype is medium-sized within its sample. This beta chain appears as a stray read in a library generated for alpha chains; its size is not informative. This rearrangement joins TRBV30 to TRBJ1-1, with 9 bases fitting TRBD1. Trimming removed 4 bases from V and 4 bases from J; junction bases left unmatched: 4. Germline V gene lookup returns CDR1 GTSNPN and CDR2 SVGIG (reference sequence). The CDR3 loop spans 13 amino acids. This chain's CDR3 is CAWTGTGTTEAFF. CDR3 DNA sequence: TGTGCCTGGACCGGGACAGGGACCACTGAAGCTTTCTTT.

This clonotype is classed as medium-sized. Within a library made for alpha chains, this beta chain is off target, and its count is uninformative. The chain carries TRBV7-9 and TRBJ1-3, with a possible D match to TRBD1 (5 bases). Germline CDR1 and CDR2: SEHNR and FQNEAQ (reference sequence). The germline V and J ends were trimmed by 1 base and 1 base, with 11 bases remaining between them. This CDR3 has 16 residues. CDR3 coding DNA: TGTGCCAGCAGCTTAGGGGACCAGGGATCTGGAAACACCATATATTTT. Residues: CASSLGDQGSGNTIYF. Variable domain in full (rest from reference TRBV7-9 and TRBJ1-3): DTGVSQNPRHKITKRGQNVTFRCDPISEHNRLYWYRQTLGQGPEFLTYFQNEAQLEKSRLLSDRFSAERPKGSFSTLEIQRTEQGDSAMYLCASSLGDQGSGNTIYFGEGSWLTVV.

Concerning this clonotype: Since the library was made to target alpha chains, this beta chain is a stray read and its abundance is not meaningful. This chain uses TRBV20-1 with TRBJ2-2; no definite D call. This CDR3 has 16 residues. V was trimmed by 0 bases and J by 0 bases, leaving 11 bases between them. CDR1 is DFQATT, CDR2 SNEGSKA, per germline (reference sequence). The CDR3 protein is CSARDSRKANTGELFF. The CDR3 DNA reads TGCAGTGCTAGAGATTCAAGAAAGGCGAACACCGGGGAGCTGTTTTTT.

With regard to this clonotype: Little can be read into the size of this beta chain, an off-target read in a library designed for alpha chains. This sequence joins TRBV11-2 and TRBJ2-3; 7 bases agree with TRBD2. The CDR3 has 16 residues. In germline, CDR1 is SGHAT, CDR2 FQNNGV. J lost 1 base, V lost 5 bases, and 9 bases had no gene match. CDR3 DNA: TGTGCCAGCAGCCCTCTGGGAGGGCCCGGCACAGATACGCAGTATTTT. Translation gives CASSPLGGPGTDTQYF.

Judged by abundance, this clonotype is medium-sized. In a library made to pick up alpha chains, this beta chain is a stray read with a size that means little. The gene calls are TRBV5-1 and TRBJ1-2; D possibly corresponds to TRBD1 (6 bases). Trimming took 4 bases from V and 7 from J, leaving 17 bases between them. The CDR3 totals 14 residues. Looked up from germline, CDR1 is SGHRS and CDR2 is YFSETQ. CDR3 in amino acids: CASSAGQPDGGYTF. The CDR3 region has the DNA TGCGCCAGCAGCGCAGGACAGCCGGACGGTGGCTACACCTTC.

Within the sample, this clonotype is medium-sized (0.01 to 0.1%). Since the library was made to target alpha chains, this beta chain is a stray read and its abundance is not meaningful. This chain uses TRBV29-1 with TRBJ2-4; unclear D gene. Trimming shortened V by 5 bases and J by 0 bases, and 5 bases separated the two germline ends. Germline V lookup: CDR1 SQVTM, CDR2 ANQGSEA. The CDR3 spans 12 residues. CDR3 protein: CSVYLAKNIQYF. In nucleotides, the CDR3 is TGCAGCGTTTACCTAGCCAAAAACATTCAGTACTTC.

Of note for this clonotype: Found in a library prepared for alpha chains, this beta chain is an off-target read, and its abundance has little meaning. This chain connects TRBV29-1 to TRBJ1-5; 10 nucleotides align to TRBD1. CDR1 is SQVTM, CDR2 ANQGSEA, per germline. Trimming cost V 6 bases and J 5 bases; bases outside gene matches: 7. This CDR3 has 14 residues. The CDR3 loop is CSVRGTGVHQPQHF. CDR3 sequence (DNA): TGCAGCGTCCGCGGGACAGGGGTCCATCAGCCCCAGCATTTT.

By sample share, this clonotype is medium-sized. This beta chain lies outside the target of a library built for alpha chains; its clone size means little. The chain uses TRBV28 and TRBJ1-6; 8 bases match TRBD1. The trim removed 5 bases at V and 7 bases at J, leaving 10 bases unmatched. This CDR3 has 16 amino acids. CDR1 is MDHEN, CDR2 SYDVKM, per germline. The CDR3 loop reads CASSPSGQGLNSPLHF. In DNA form, the CDR3 reads TGTGCCAGCAGTCCTTCCGGACAGGGACTAAATTCACCCCTCCACTTT.

This clonotype is large within its sample. This beta chain is off target for a library built for alpha chains, so its abundance means little. This rearrangement joins TRBV7-2 to TRBJ2-2; D ambiguous. This CDR3 has 12 residues. Trimming took off 3 bases at V and 6 bases at J, with 5 bases between the two ends. Germline lookup yields CDR1 SGHTA and CDR2 FQGNSA. This CDR3 is CASSLDAGELFF. Here the CDR3 DNA reads TGTGCCAGCAGCTTGGATGCCGGGGAGCTGTTTTTT.

This clonotype was seen more than once but under ten times. This beta chain turned up in a library designed for alpha chains; as an off-target read, its abundance says little. J is TRBJ1-2 and V is TRBV5-1; D remains unclear. The V and J ends lost 0 bases and 8 bases respectively, with 11 bases between them. The CDR3 contains 13 residues. The V gene's germline CDR1 is SGHRS and CDR2 YFSETQ. The CDR3 is CASSLDLGSGYTF. Here the CDR3 DNA reads TGCGCCAGCAGCTTGGATCTGGGAAGCGGCTACACCTTC. The complete variable domain, with remaining parts taken from reference TRBV5-1 and TRBJ1-2, reads KAGVTQTPRYLIKTRGQQVTLSCSPISGHRSVSWYQQTPGQGLQFLFEYFSETQRNKGNFPGRFSGRQFSNSRSEMNVSTLELGDSALYLCASSLDLGSGYTFGSGTRLTVV.

This clonotype is termed large. This beta chain is an unintended read in a library built for alpha chains; its size means little. The rearrangement uses TRBV4-3 and TRBJ2-1; D is possibly TRBD1 or TRBD2 (5 bases each). CDR1 and CDR2 from the germline V gene are LGHNA and YSLEER. V gave up 0 bases and J gave up 2 bases, with 14 bases separating them. This CDR3 comprises 17 residues. CDR3 sequence (DNA): TGCGCCAGCAGCCAAGATGCCGGGACGGGGACCTACAATGAGCAGTTCTTC. Amino acid sequence: CASSQDAGTGTYNEQFF.

This clonotype was seen many times. Relative to the germline gene, one junction end is altered; a read error may explain this. A library prepared for alpha chains yielded this beta chain as an off-target read; its size is of little meaning. V and J are TRBV7-7 and TRBJ2-5; D gene uncertain. This CDR3 comprises 14 residues. Per germline, CDR1 SSHAT and CDR2 FNYEAQ (reference sequence). The CDR3 region is CASSLAGSEETQYF. CDR3 bases: TGTGCTAGCAGCTTAGCCGGTTCCGAAGAGACCCAGTACTTC.

By share, this clonotype ranks as medium-sized. Since the library was made to target alpha chains, this beta chain is a stray read and its abundance is not meaningful. V gene TRBV29-1 combines with J gene TRBJ1-1, with 8 bases identical to TRBD1. This CDR3 spans 14 amino acids. CDR1 and CDR2 from the germline V gene are SQVTM and ANQGSEA. The V and J ends lost 7 bases and 1 base, in that order; junction bases with no gene match: 8. The chain's CDR3 is CSAITGTGNTEAFF. CDR3 DNA sequence: TGCAGCGCAATTACCGGGACAGGGAACACTGAAGCTTTCTTT.